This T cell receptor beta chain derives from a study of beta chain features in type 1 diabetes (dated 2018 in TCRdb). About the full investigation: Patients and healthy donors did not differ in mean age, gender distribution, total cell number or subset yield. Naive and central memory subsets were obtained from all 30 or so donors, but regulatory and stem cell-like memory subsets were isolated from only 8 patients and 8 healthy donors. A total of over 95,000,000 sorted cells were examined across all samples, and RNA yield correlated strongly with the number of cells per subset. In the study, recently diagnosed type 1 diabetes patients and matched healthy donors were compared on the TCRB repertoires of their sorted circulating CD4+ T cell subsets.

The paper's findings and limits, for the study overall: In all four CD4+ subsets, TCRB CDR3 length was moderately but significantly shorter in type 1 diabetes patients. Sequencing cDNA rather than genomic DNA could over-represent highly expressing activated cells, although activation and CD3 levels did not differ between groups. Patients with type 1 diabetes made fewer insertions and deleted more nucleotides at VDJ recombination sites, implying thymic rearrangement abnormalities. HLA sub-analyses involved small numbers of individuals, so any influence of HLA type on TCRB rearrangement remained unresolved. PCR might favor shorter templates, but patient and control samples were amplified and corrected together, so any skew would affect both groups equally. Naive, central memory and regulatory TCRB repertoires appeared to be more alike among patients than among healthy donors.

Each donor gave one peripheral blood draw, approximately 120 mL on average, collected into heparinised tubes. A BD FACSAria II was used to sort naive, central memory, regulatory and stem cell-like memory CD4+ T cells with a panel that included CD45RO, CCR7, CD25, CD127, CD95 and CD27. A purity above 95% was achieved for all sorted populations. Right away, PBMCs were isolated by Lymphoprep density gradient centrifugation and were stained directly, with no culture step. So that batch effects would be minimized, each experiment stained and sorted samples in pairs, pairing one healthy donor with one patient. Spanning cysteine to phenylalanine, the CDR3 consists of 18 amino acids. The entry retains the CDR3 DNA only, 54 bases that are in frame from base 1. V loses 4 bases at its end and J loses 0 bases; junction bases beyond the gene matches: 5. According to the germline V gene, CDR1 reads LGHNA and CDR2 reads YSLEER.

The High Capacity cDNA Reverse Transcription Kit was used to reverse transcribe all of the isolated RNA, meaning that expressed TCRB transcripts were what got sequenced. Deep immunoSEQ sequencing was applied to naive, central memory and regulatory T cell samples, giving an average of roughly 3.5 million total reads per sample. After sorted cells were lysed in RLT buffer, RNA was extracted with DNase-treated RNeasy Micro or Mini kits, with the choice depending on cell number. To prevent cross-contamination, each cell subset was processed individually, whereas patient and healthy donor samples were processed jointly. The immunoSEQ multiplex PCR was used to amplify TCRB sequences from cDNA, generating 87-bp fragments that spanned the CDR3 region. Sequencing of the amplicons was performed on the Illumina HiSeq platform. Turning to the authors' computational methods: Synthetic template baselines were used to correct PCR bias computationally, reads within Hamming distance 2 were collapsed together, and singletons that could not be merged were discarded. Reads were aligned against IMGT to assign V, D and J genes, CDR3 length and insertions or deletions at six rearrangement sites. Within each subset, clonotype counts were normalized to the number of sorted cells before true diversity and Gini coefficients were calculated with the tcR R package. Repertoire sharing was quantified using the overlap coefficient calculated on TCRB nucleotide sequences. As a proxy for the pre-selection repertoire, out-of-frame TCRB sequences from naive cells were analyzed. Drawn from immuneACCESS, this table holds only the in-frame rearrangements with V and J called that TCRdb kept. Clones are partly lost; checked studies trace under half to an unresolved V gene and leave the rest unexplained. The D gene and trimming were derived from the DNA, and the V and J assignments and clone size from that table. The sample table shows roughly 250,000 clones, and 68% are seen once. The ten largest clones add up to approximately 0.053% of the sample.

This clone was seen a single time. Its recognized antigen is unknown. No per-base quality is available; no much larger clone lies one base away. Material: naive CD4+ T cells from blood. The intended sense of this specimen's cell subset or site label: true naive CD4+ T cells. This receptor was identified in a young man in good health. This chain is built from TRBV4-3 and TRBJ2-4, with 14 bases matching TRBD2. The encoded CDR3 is CASSPGLAGGTAKNIQYF. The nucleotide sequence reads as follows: TGCGCCAGCAGCCCTGGACTAGCGGGAGGAACAGCCAAAAACATTCAGTACTTC.